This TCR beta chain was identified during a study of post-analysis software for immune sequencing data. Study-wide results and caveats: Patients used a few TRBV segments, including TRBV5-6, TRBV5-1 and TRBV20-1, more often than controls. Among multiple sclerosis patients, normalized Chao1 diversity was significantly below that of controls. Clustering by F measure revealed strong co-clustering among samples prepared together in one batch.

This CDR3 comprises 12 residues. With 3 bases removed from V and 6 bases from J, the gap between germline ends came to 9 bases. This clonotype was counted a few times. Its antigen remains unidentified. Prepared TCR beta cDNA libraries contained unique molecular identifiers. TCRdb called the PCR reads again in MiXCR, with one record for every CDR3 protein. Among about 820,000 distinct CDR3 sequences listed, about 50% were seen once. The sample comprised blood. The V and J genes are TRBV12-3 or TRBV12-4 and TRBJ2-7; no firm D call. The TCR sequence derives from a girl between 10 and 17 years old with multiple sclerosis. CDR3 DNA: TGTGCCAGCAGTTTTCTGTTCTCCGAGCAGTACTTC. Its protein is CASSFLFSEQYF.